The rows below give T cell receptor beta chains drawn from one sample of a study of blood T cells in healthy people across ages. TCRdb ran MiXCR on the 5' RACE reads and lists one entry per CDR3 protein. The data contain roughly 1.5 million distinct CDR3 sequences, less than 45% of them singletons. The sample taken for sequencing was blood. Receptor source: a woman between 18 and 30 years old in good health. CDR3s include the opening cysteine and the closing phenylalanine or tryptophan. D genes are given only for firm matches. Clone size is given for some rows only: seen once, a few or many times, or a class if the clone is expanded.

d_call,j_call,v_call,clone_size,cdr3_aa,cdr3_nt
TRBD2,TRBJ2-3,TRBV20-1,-,CSARETSWADTQYF,TGCAGTGCTAGAGAGACTAGCTGGGCAGATACGCAGTATTTT
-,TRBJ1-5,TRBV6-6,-,CASSYEDSGSQPQHF,TGTGCCAGCAGTTATGAAGACTCTGGGAGTCAGCCCCAGCATTTT
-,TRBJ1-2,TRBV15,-,CATSRGNTGIEYGYTF,TGTGCCACCAGCAGAGGGAATACAGGGATCGAATATGGCTACACCTTC
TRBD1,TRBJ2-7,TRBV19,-,CASSIAGQGYEQYF,TGTGCCAGTAGTATAGCGGGACAGGGCTACGAGCAGTACTTC
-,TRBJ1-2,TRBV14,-,CASSPFEGTGYTF,TGTGCCAGCAGCCCTTTTGAGGGAACTGGCTACACCTTC
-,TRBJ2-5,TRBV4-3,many,CASSADVWVPISNRQETQYF,TGCGCCAGCAGCGCCGACGTGTGGGTCCCCATCAGCAACCGTCAAGAGACCCAGTACTTC
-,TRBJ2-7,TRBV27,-,CASLHCSYEQYF,TGTGCCAGCCTCCATTGCTCCTACGAGCAGTACTTC
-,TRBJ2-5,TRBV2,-,CASPSVGRLYF,TGTGCCAGCCCCAGCGTGGGACGTCTGTACTTC
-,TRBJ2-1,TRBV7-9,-,CASSLGPVVEQFF,TGTGCCAGCAGCTTAGGTCCGGTCGTCGAGCAGTTCTTC
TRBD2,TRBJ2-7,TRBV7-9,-,CASSSGLLSSYNEQYF,TGTGCCAGCAGCTCGGGACTACTGAGCTCCTACAATGAGCAGTACTTC
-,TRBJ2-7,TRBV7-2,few,CASIIDRITSYEQYF,TGTGCCAGCATCATTGACAGAATTACTTCCTACGAGCAGTACTTC
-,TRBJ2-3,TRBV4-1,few,CASSQLASLTDTQYF,TGCGCCAGCAGCCAACTAGCGAGTTTGACAGATACGCAGTATTTT
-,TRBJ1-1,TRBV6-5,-,CASRRRDGEAEAFF,TGTGCCAGCAGACGGAGGGACGGCGAGGCTGAAGCTTTCTTT
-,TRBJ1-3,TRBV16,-,CASSHRGSGNTIYF,TGTGCCAGCAGCCACCGAGGATCTGGAAACACCATATATTTT
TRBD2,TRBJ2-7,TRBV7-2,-,CASSVLAGGRGEQYF,TGTGCCAGCAGCGTACTAGCGGGAGGCCGGGGCGAGCAGTACTTC
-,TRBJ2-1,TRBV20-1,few,CSARGGSYSYNEQFF,TGCAGTGCTAGAGGTGGGAGTTACTCCTACAATGAGCAGTTCTTC
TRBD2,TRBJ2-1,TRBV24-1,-,CATSTSGRLSSYNEQFF,TGTGCCACCAGTACTAGCGGGAGGCTTAGCTCCTACAATGAGCAGTTCTTC
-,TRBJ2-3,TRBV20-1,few,CSVPGVSTDTQYF,TGCAGTGTTCCGGGAGTCAGCACAGATACGCAGTATTTT
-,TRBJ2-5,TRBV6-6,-,CASSYSRVYDEQYF,TGTGCCAGCAGTTACTCGAGGGTCTACGATGAGCAGTACTTC
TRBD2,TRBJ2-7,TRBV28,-,CASSPPSGYSYEQYF,TGTGCCAGCAGTCCCCCTAGCGGGTACTCCTACGAGCAGTACTTC
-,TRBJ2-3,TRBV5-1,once,CASSGSAASSTDTQYF,TGCGCCAGCAGCGGGTCAGCCGCTTCTAGCACAGATACGCAGTATTTT
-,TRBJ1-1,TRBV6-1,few,CASTPWGSMNTEAFF,TGTGCCAGCACCCCATGGGGCAGTATGAACACTGAAGCTTTCTTT
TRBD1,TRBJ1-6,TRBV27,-,CASGNRGSYNSPLHF,TGTGCCAGCGGCAACAGGGGGTCCTATAATTCACCCCTCCACTTT
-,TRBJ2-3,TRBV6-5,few,CASRDTTDTQYF,TGTGCCAGCCGGGACACCACAGATACGCAGTATTTT
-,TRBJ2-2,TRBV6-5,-,CASSSRDSPGLFTGELFF,TGTGCCAGCAGTTCTCGGGACTCCCCAGGGCTGTTCACCGGGGAGCTGTTTTTT
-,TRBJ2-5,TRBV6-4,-,CASSGNSQETQYF,TGTGCCAGCAGTGGGAACAGCCAAGAGACCCAGTACTTC
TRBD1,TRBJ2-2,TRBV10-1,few,CASSEYRGWTGELFF,TGCGCCAGCAGTGAATACAGGGGATGGACCGGGGAGCTGTTTTTT
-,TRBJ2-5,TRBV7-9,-,CASSFSRGYQETQYF,TGTGCCAGCAGCTTTAGTAGGGGGTACCAAGAGACCCAGTACTTC
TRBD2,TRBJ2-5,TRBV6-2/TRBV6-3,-,CASSPFSGVIQETQYF,TGTGCCAGCAGCCCTTTTAGCGGGGTGATACAAGAGACCCAGTACTTC
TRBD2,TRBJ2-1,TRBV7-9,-,CASSSGTSGRVNEQFF,TGTGCCAGCAGCTCGGGGACTAGCGGGAGGGTGAATGAGCAGTTCTTC
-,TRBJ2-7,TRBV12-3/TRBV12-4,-,CASSPGSEAYEQYF,TGTGCCAGCAGTCCCGGTTCCGAGGCCTACGAGCAGTACTTC
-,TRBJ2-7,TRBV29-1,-,CSVGHFYEQYF,TGCAGCGTTGGTCACTTTTACGAGCAGTACTTC
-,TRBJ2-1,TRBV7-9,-,CASSLAIANEQFF,TGTGCCAGCAGCTTAGCTATTGCGAATGAGCAGTTCTTC
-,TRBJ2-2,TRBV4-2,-,CASSQGGPQAGELFF,TGTGCCAGCAGCCAAGGAGGACCGCAGGCGGGGGAGCTGTTTTTT
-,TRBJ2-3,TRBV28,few,CANRMSERSGTDTQYF,TGTGCCAACAGAATGAGCGAACGGAGCGGCACAGATACGCAGTATTTT
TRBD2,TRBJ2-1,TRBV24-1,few,CATSDPRRELYNEQFF,TGTGCCACCAGTGATCCGCGGCGGGAGCTCTACAATGAGCAGTTCTTC
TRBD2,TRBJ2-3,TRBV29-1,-,CSVEDVTSGTDTQYF,TGCAGCGTTGAAGATGTGACTAGCGGCACAGATACGCAGTATTTT
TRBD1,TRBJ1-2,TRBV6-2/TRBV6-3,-,CASSLNRDSPVGYTF,TGTGCCAGCAGCCTGAACCGGGACAGCCCCGTCGGCTACACCTTC
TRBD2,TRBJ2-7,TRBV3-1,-,CASSQGGGRYNEQYF,TGTGCCAGCAGCCAAGGCGGGGGACGCTACAATGAGCAGTACTTC
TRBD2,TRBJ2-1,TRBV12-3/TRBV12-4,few,CASSLAPRRAGINEQFF,TGTGCCAGCAGTTTAGCACCCAGGAGAGCGGGAATCAATGAGCAGTTCTTC
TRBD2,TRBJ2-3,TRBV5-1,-,CASSLNSGRGTDTQYF,TGCGCCAGCAGCTTAAATAGCGGGAGGGGCACAGATACGCAGTATTTT
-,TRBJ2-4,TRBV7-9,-,CASSQLGGENIQYF,TGTGCCAGCAGCCAATTGGGCGGCGAAAACATTCAGTACTTC
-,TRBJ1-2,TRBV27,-,CANSLSAGGDYGYTF,TGTGCCAACAGTTTATCAGCGGGGGGCGACTATGGCTACACCTTC
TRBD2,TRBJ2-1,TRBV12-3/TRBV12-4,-,CASSPWGLAGKSSYNEQFF,TGTGCCAGCAGCCCTTGGGGACTAGCGGGGAAGAGCTCCTACAATGAGCAGTTCTTC
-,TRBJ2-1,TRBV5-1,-,CASSSSTGTKFGEQFF,TGCGCCAGCAGCTCTTCCACAGGGACGAAGTTCGGTGAGCAGTTCTTC
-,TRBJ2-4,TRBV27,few,CASSLGSRNIQYF,TGTGCCAGCAGTCTCGGAAGTCGAAACATTCAGTACTTC
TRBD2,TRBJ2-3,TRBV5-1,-,CASSKTSGSLDTQYF,TGCGCCAGCAGCAAGACTAGCGGGAGTTTAGATACGCAGTATTTT
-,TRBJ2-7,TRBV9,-,CASSVEQGNEQYF,TGTGCCAGCAGCGTAGAACAGGGCAACGAGCAGTACTTC
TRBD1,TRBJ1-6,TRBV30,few,CAWAGTGGSPLHF,TGTGCCTGGGCGGGGACAGGGGGTTCACCCCTCCACTTT
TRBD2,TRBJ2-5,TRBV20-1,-,CSAQEDLVSGRHQETRYF,TGCAGTGCCCAGGAGGATTTGGTTAGCGGGAGACACCAAGAGACCCGGTACTTC
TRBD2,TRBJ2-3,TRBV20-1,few,CSVREGPADTQYF,TGCAGTGTGCGGGAGGGCCCCGCAGATACGCAGTATTTT
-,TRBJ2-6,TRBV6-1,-,CTSRETIGGGYSGANVLTF,TGTACCAGCAGAGAAACCATAGGAGGGGGCTACTCTGGGGCCAACGTCCTGACTTTC
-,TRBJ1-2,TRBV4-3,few,CASSQDSPASRGYGYTF,TGCGCCAGCAGCCAAGATTCCCCGGCAAGCAGAGGGTATGGCTACACCTTC
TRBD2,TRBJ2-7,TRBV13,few,CASSSRTSGSWYEQYF,TGTGCCAGCAGCTCCAGGACTAGCGGGAGTTGGTACGAGCAGTACTTC
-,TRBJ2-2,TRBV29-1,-,CSVEKEPTNTGELFF,TGCAGCGTTGAAAAGGAGCCTACGAACACCGGGGAGCTGTTTTTT